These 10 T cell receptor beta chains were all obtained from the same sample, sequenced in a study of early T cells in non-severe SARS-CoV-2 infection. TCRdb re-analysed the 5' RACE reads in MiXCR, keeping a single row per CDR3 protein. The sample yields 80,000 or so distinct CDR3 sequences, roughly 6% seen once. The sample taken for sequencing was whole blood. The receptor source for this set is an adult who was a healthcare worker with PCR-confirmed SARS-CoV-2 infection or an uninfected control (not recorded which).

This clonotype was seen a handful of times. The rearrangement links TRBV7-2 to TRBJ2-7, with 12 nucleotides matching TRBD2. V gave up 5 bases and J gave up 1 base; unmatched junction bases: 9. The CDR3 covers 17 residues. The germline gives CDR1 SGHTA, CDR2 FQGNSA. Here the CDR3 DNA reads TGTGCCAGCAGCCAAGGTTCTAGCGGGAGGGGTTCCTACGAGCAGTACTTC. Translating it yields CASSQGSSGRGSYEQYF.

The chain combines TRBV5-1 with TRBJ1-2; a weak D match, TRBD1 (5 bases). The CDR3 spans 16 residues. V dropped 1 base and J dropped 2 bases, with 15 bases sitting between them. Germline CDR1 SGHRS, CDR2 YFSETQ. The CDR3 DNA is TGCGCCAGCAGCTTGATAAGCGGGACGGAAAACTATGGCTACACCTTC. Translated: CASSLISGTENYGYTF.

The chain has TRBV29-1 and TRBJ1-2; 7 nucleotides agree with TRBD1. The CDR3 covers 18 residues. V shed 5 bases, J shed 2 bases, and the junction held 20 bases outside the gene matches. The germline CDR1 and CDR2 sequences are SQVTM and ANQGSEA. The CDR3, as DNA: TGCAGCGTTCTCCCACCCCCCCAACAGGGGAGCCAAAACTATGGCTACACCTTC. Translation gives CSVLPPPQQGSQNYGYTF.

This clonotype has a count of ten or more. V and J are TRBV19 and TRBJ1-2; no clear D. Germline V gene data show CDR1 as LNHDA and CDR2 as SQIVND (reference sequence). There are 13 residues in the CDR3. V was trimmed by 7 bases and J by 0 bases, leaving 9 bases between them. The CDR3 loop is CASTPQPNYGYTF. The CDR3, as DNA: TGTGCCAGTACCCCCCAGCCTAACTATGGCTACACCTTC.

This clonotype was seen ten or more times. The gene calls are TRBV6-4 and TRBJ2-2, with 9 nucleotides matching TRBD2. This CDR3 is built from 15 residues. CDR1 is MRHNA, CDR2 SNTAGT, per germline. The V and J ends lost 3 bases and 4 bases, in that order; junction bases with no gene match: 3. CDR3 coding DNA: TGTGCCAGCAGTGAGTCAGCGGGAGGCACCGGGGAGCTGTTTTTT. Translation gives CASSESAGGTGELFF.

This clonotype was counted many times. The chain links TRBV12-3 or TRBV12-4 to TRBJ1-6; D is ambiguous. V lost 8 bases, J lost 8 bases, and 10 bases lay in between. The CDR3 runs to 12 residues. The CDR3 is CASGWEDSPLHF. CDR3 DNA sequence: TGTGCCAGCGGTTGGGAGGATTCACCCCTCCACTTT.

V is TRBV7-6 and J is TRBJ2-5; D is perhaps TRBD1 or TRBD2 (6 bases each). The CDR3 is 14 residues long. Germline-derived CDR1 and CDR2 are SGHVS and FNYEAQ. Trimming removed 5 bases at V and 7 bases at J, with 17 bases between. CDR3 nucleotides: TGTGCCAGCAGCCAACCCCTCCGGGGGCGGACCCAGTACTTC. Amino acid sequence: CASSQPLRGRTQYF.

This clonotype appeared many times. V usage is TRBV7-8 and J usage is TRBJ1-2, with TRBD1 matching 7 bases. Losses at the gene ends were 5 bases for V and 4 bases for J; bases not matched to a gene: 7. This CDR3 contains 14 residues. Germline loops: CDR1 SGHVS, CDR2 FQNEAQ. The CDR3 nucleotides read TGTGCCAGCAGCGGGGACAGCACCTTCTATGGCTACACCTTC. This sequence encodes CASSGDSTFYGYTF.

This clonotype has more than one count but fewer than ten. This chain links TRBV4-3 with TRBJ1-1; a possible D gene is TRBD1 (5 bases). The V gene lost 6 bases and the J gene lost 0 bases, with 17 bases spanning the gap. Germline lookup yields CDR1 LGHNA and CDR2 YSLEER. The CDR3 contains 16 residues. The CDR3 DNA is TGCGCCAGCAGGGCCGGCCCGTGGGGCATGAACACTGAAGCTTTCTTT. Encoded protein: CASRAGPWGMNTEAFF.

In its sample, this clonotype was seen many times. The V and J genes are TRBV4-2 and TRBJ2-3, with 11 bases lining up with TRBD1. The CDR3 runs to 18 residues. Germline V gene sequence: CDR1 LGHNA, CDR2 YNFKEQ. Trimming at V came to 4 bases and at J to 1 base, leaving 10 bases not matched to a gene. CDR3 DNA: TGTGCCAGCAGCCCTCGGACAGGGGGCTCTCAGGGCACAGATACGCAGTATTTT. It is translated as CASSPRTGGSQGTDTQYF.